Below, 24 T cell receptor beta chains from the same sample are listed, as sequenced in a study of CD8+CD57+ T cells in acquired aplastic anemia. Genomic DNA acted as the template from which TCR beta VDJ combination and CDR3 sequence profiling were carried out. TCRdb re-called the reads through MiXCR, storing one row per CDR3 protein. The top ten clones hold about 2.6% of a sample with approximately 120,000 distinct CDR3 sequences, over 30% of them seen once. Previously, flow cytometry had revealed CD8+CD57+ cell expansion in the patients chosen for sequencing. Sequenced input: sorted CD4+, CD8+, or CD8+CD57+ T cells (not recorded which) from PBMCs. All receptors derive from a human donor with aplastic anemia.

The rearrangement links TRBV20-1 to TRBJ1-5; D gene unclear. In germline, CDR1 is DFQATT, CDR2 SNEGSKA (reference sequence). Deletions cut 6 bases from V and 1 base from J, with 28 bases between. This CDR3 has 19 residues. CDR3 in DNA: TGCAGTGCCCTCGATAGGGATCTTCGCGTCGGGGTCAGCAATCAGCCCCAGCATTTT. It codes for CSALDRDLRVGVSNQPQHF.

The chain carries TRBV3-1 and TRBJ1-5, with D hard to call. V dropped 2 bases and J dropped 8 bases, with 10 bases sitting between them. The length of the CDR3 is 13 residues. From germline, CDR1 is LGHDT and CDR2 YNNKEL (reference sequence). The CDR3 protein is CASSQPDKKPQHF. CDR3 in DNA: TGTGCCAGCAGCCAACCTGACAAGAAGCCCCAGCATTTT.

This clonotype was recorded many times. V gene TRBV6-1 combines with J gene TRBJ2-6; 7 bases are a match to TRBD1. Germline V lookup: CDR1 MNHNS, CDR2 SASEGT. The CDR3 consists of 17 residues. Trimming removed 6 bases from V and 3 bases from J; junction bases left unmatched: 11. The CDR3 DNA follows: TGTGCCAGCAGATCCGGACAGGTCCACTTTGGGGCCAACGTCCTGACTTTC. Protein product: CASRSGQVHFGANVLTF.

CDR3 sequence reads: CASSPRDRHNEKLFF. DNA of the CDR3: TGTGCCAGCTCACCGCGGGACAGACATAATGAAAAACTGTTTTTT. The chain is built from TRBV18 and TRBJ1-4, with TRBD1 matching 7 bases. The germline V gene has CDR1 KGHSH and CDR2 LQKENI. The CDR3 runs to 15 residues. V was clipped by 3 bases and J by 4 bases; unmatched bases: 5.

This clonotype occurred many times. The chain combines TRBV9 with TRBJ1-6, with 8 bases identical to TRBD1. The CDR3 contains 16 residues. With V trimmed by 0 bases and J by 8 bases, 7 bases remained unmatched. Germline CDR1 is SGDLS and CDR2 is YYNGEE. CDR3 in amino acids: CASSVGAGQVDSPLHF. The CDR3 DNA follows: TGTGCCAGCAGCGTAGGCGCGGGACAGGTAGATTCACCCCTCCACTTT. The entire variable domain, with the rest obtained from reference TRBV9 and TRBJ1-6, is as follows: DSGVTQTPKHLITATGQRVTLRCSPRSGDLSVYWYQQSLDQGLQFLIQYYNGEERAKGNILERFSAQQFPDLHSELNLSSLELGDSALYFCASSVGAGQVDSPLHFGNGTRLTVT.

The chain joins TRBV5-6 to TRBJ2-7, with 10 bases aligning to TRBD2. CDR3 length: 14 amino acids. V lost 3 bases and J lost 3; bases outside the gene matches: 3. The germline V gene has CDR1 SGHDT and CDR2 YYEEEE. DNA for the CDR3: TGTGCCAGCAGCTGGAGGACTAGCGGCTACGAGCAGTACTTC. Residues: CASSWRTSGYEQYF.

This clonotype was seen many times. The chain is built from TRBV7-2 and TRBJ2-3; D unresolved. The germline V and J ends were trimmed by 3 bases and 6 bases, with 16 bases remaining between them. Germline assignment: CDR1 SGHTA and CDR2 FQGNSA. The CDR3 sequence is 15 residues long. CDR3 nucleotide sequence: TGTGCCAGCAGCTTGATGCTAAGGGAAGGCGATACGCAGTATTTT. This sequence encodes CASSLMLREGDTQYF. The full variable domain, rest sourced from reference TRBV7-2 and TRBJ2-3, is GAGVSQSPSNKVTEKGKDVELRCDPISGHTALYWYRQSLGQGLEFLIYFQGNSAPDKSGLPSDRFSAERTGGSVSTLTIQRTQQEDSAVYLCASSLMLREGDTQYFGPGTRLTVL.

There are many counts of this clonotype. This chain links TRBV7-2 with TRBJ2-3; D not resolved. Germline V gene sequence: CDR1 SGHTA, CDR2 FQGNSA. The CDR3 contains 13 residues. Trimming cost V 3 bases and J 4 bases, with 8 bases left between them. The DNA of the CDR3 is TGTGCCAGCAGCTTCTACTCCGCAGATACGCAGTATTTT. It translates to CASSFYSADTQYF.

The chain couples TRBV19 to TRBJ2-5; D possibly corresponds to TRBD1 (6 bases). Germline-derived CDR1 and CDR2 are LNHDA and SQIVND (reference sequence). The length of the CDR3 is 13 residues. With 1 base removed from V and 5 bases from J, the gap between germline ends came to 8 bases. The CDR3 is CASSIGTGETQYF. For the CDR3, the DNA is TGTGCCAGTAGTATAGGAACAGGGGAGACCCAGTACTTC.

V usage is TRBV12-3 or TRBV12-4 and J usage is TRBJ1-2, with TRBD1 as a possible D gene (6 bases). V was shortened by 9 bases and J by 7 bases, with 30 bases between the two germline ends. This CDR3 has 17 residues. CDR3 in amino acids: CASWGTSGGAKKGGYTF. DNA of the CDR3: TGTGCCAGTTGGGGGACTAGCGGGGGGGCCAAGAAGGGTGGCTACACCTTC.

This clonotype has more than one count but fewer than ten. The CDR3 carries no conserved terminal phenylalanine or tryptophan, so it likely arises from a read error. The V and J genes are TRBV19 and TRBJ1-4; D might be TRBD1 (6 bases). This CDR3 spans 15 amino acids. Germline values: CDR1 LNHDA, CDR2 SQIVND (reference sequence). The germline V and J ends were trimmed by 1 base and 5 bases, with 11 bases remaining between them. The CDR3 loop reads CASSIGGRQNEKLFL. The CDR3 region has the DNA TGTGCCAGTAGTATAGGGGGGCGTCAGAATGAAAAACTGTTTTTG.

Comment on this clonotype: A much bigger clone sits one base away, suggesting this may be a read error. V is TRBV6-1 and J is TRBJ1-5, with D perhaps TRBD1 (5 bases). V was shortened by 6 bases and J by 1 base, with 10 bases between the two germline ends. Germline V lookup: CDR1 MNHNS, CDR2 SASEGT. This CDR3 is 14 amino acids long. The CDR3 region has the DNA TGTGCCAGCAGACTGAGGGGAAGCAATCAGCCCCAGCATTTT. This gives the protein CASRLRGSNQPQHF.

There are many counts of this clonotype. This sequence joins TRBV7-9 and TRBJ2-1; D tentatively reads TRBD1 or TRBD2 (5 bases each). The ends were cut back, 7 bases at V and 5 bases at J, with 12 bases in the middle. Per germline, CDR1 SEHNR and CDR2 FQNEAQ (reference sequence). There are 13 residues in the CDR3. In DNA form, the CDR3 reads TGTGCCAGCACCCTGGGACGAAACAATGAGCAGTTCTTC. This codes for CASTLGRNNEQFF.

Worth noting for this clonotype: It may be a read error: a sequence one base away is much more abundant. CDR3 protein: CASSLASGNAGELFF. Here the CDR3 DNA reads TGTGCCAGCAGCTTAGCGTCAGGGAACGCCGGGGAGCTGTTTTTT. The chain combines TRBV7-9 with TRBJ2-2; D perhaps matches TRBD1 (5 bases). CDR3 length: 15 residues. Germline V CDR1 and CDR2: SEHNR, FQNEAQ (reference sequence).

V is TRBV10-3 and J is TRBJ2-7; D remains unclear. CDR1 is ENHRY and CDR2 is SYGVKD in the germline V gene. This CDR3 region has 12 residues. V was pared by 3 bases and J by 5 bases, with 8 bases between. The DNA of the CDR3 is TGTGCCATCAGTGAAGACACTGACGAGCAGTACTTC. The encoded protein is CAISEDTDEQYF.

This clonotype was recorded a few times. This chain connects TRBV12-5 to TRBJ2-7; D tentatively fits TRBD1 or TRBD2 (5 bases each). This CDR3 region has 18 residues. With 2 bases removed from V and 2 bases from J, the gap between germline ends came to 22 bases. CDR1 is LGHNT, CDR2 FRNRAP, per germline. CDR3 in DNA: TGTGCTAGTGGTTTGCCTTCGCTGGGACGCATCAGAACCTACGAGCAGTACTTC. It is translated as CASGLPSLGRIRTYEQYF.

The rearrangement uses TRBV19 and TRBJ2-7; D may be TRBD1 (7 bases). Germline V gene sequence: CDR1 LNHDA, CDR2 SQIVND (reference sequence). There are 14 residues in the CDR3. V dropped 5 bases and J dropped 2 bases, with 13 bases sitting between them. CDR3 protein: CASSAGQSTYEQYF. CDR3 DNA: TGTGCCAGTAGTGCGGGACAGAGCACCTACGAGCAGTACTTC.

This chain joins TRBV15 and TRBJ2-7; the D gene is possibly TRBD2 (6 bases). The CDR3 contains 14 residues. Germline V gives CDR1 LNHNV, CDR2 YYDKDF (reference sequence). V lost 0 bases, J lost 3 bases, and 9 bases lay in between. CDR3: CATSRDVEGYEQYF. The CDR3 DNA follows: TGTGCCACCAGCAGAGACGTGGAGGGCTACGAGCAGTACTTC.

This clonotype was recorded at least ten times. The V call is TRBV6-1, the J call TRBJ1-5; TRBD1 is a possible D gene (6 bases). This CDR3 comprises 13 residues. The ends were cut back, 6 bases at V and 4 bases at J, with 10 bases in the middle. CDR1 and CDR2 (germline): MNHNS, SASEGT. The CDR3 DNA reads TGTGCCAGCAGAGACAGGTTTAATCAGCCCCAGCATTTT. This translates into CASRDRFNQPQHF.

This clonotype was counted between two and nine times. CDR3 DNA: TGTGCCACCAGCAGAGCCCCACAGGGCAATGAGCAGTTCTTC. Its translation is CATSRAPQGNEQFF. This chain links TRBV15 with TRBJ2-1; tentatively, D is TRBD1 (6 bases). CDR1 LNHNV and CDR2 YYDKDF come from the germline V gene (reference sequence). The CDR3 runs 14 residues. Trimming left V 1 base short and J 6 bases short, with 10 bases between.

The sample holds many counts of this clonotype. The V call is TRBV20-1, the J call TRBJ2-5; possible D gene TRBD2, 5 bases. The CDR3 is 14 residues long. Germline CDR1 DFQATT, CDR2 SNEGSKA (reference sequence). The V end lost 0 bases, the J end lost 3 bases, and 11 bases lay between the germline ends. This CDR3 is CSARDVRVEETQYF. CDR3 nucleotide sequence: TGCAGTGCTAGAGATGTGAGGGTGGAAGAGACCCAGTACTTC.

Details on this clonotype: A much larger clone lies a single base off, so this may be a read error. This chain connects TRBV6-5 to TRBJ1-5; D is unclear. The CDR3 loop spans 13 amino acids. Trimming pared 4 bases from V and 6 bases from J, leaving 10 bases between. CDR1 is MNHEY, CDR2 SVGAGI, per germline. The CDR3 spells CASSSDLGQPQHF. For the CDR3, the DNA is TGTGCCAGCAGTTCAGACCTCGGTCAGCCCCAGCATTTT.

This clonotype was seen many times. This chain connects TRBV7-8 to TRBJ2-7; TRBD1 matches 10 bases. This CDR3 region has 14 residues. V shed 4 bases and J 5 bases; nucleotides not matched to a gene: 5. Germline V CDR1 and CDR2: SGHVS, FQNEAQ. The CDR3 DNA follows: TGTGCCAGCAGCTCGGGACAGGGGCTCAACGAGCAGTACGTC. Protein: CASSSGQGLNEQYV.

This clonotype was detected a few times. The chain employs TRBV5-5 and TRBJ2-2; the match to TRBD1 covers 8 bases. The CDR3 contains 14 residues. Germline CDR1 and CDR2: SGHKS and YYEKEE (reference sequence). The J segment lost 6 bases and the V segment lost 3 bases, leaving 4 bases of the junction unmatched. For the CDR3, the DNA is TGTGCCAGCAGCTCGCTGACAGGGGCCGGGGAGCTGTTTTTT. Translation: CASSSLTGAGELFF.